A single sample is the source of the 13 T cell receptor beta chains below, sequenced in a study of CD8+CD57+ T cells in acquired aplastic anemia (dated by TCRdb to 2016 to 2019). Expansion of CD8+CD57+ cells had been shown by flow cytometry in the patients chosen for sequencing. The run used an Illumina HiSeq 2000. Genomic DNA was used as template for profiling of TCR beta VDJ combinations and CDR3 sequences. The raw public reads went through TCRdb reprocessing: fastp at Q25, MiXCR clone calling, in-frame beta chains kept. Each CDR3 protein appears once, grouped with its most common genes and DNA. The table for this sample lists about 200,000 distinct CDR3 sequences; over 40% of them were counted only once. The ten biggest clones cover 15% to 20% of the sample. The specimen was sorted CD4+, CD8+, or CD8+CD57+ T cells (not recorded which) from PBMCs. These receptors were taken from a human donor with aplastic anemia.

The CDR3 DNA reads TGTGCCAGTAGCTTAAACCACAGGGGTATCGGAGATACGCAGTATTTT. It encodes CASSLNHRGIGDTQYF. This rearrangement joins TRBV19 to TRBJ2-3, with 7 bases lining up with TRBD1. The CDR3 runs 16 residues. V lost 6 bases, J lost 5 bases, and 14 bases stayed unmatched. Germline V gene sequence: CDR1 LNHDA, CDR2 SQIVND (reference sequence).

V and J are TRBV10-2 and TRBJ1-2; D not certain. V gave up 6 bases and J gave up 7 bases, with 12 bases separating them. Germline CDR1 WSHSY, CDR2 SAAADI. This CDR3 spans 12 amino acids. CDR3 region: CASREGRLGYTF. The CDR3 region has the DNA TGCGCCAGCAGGGAAGGACGTCTTGGCTACACCTTC.

The chain employs TRBV19 and TRBJ1-2; D unresolved. V was shortened by 6 bases and J by 2 bases, with 10 bases between the two germline ends. From germline, CDR1 is LNHDA and CDR2 SQIVND (reference sequence). There are 13 residues in the CDR3. CDR3: CASSLQLNYGYTF. DNA of the CDR3: TGTGCCAGTAGCCTCCAACTAAACTATGGCTACACCTTC.

The rearrangement joins TRBV19 to TRBJ1-1; D perhaps matches TRBD1 (5 bases). This CDR3 is 16 amino acids long. The V gene's germline CDR1 is LNHDA and CDR2 SQIVND (reference sequence). Deletions cut 7 bases from V and 1 base from J, with 19 bases between. The CDR3 region is CASTSRPYGQNTEAFF. The CDR3 DNA follows: TGTGCCAGTACCTCGCGGCCATATGGACAGAACACTGAAGCTTTCTTT.

V usage is TRBV29-1 and J usage is TRBJ1-1; D unclear. The V end lost 3 bases, the J end lost 5 bases, and 13 bases lay between the germline ends. This CDR3 comprises 13 residues. Germline V CDR1 and CDR2: SQVTM, ANQGSEA. CDR3 residues: CSVEFFIGTEAFF. CDR3 DNA: TGCAGCGTTGAGTTTTTTATCGGGACTGAAGCTTTCTTT.

As regards this clonotype: A read error is likely, as this CDR3 ends without the conserved phenylalanine or tryptophan. No DNA is shown, since the ends of the CDR3 on it are uncertain; the CDR3 is the one TCRdb lists. CDR3 protein: CASSQGAIGHTL. The V call is TRBV4-3, the J call TRBJ1-2; the table's D gene call, TRBD1, was not cross checked with the DNA. The CDR3 sequence runs 12 residues, both termini included. Per germline, CDR1 LGHNA and CDR2 YSLEER.

A remark on this clonotype: No conserved phenylalanine or tryptophan ends this CDR3, so it is likely a read error. The J gene is TRBJ1-2, the V gene TRBV5-1; D not resolved. V was cut by 0 bases and J by 6 bases, with 6 bases left in between. There are 12 residues in the CDR3. The germline V gene has CDR1 SGHRS and CDR2 YFSETQ. The CDR3 reads CASSLEEHGYTL. The CDR3 DNA sequence: TGCGCCAGCAGCTTGGAGGAGCATGGCTACACCCTC.

In this sample, this clonotype turned up many times. The chain uses TRBV6-5 and TRBJ1-1; 7 bases match TRBD1. Germline V gene sequence: CDR1 MNHEY, CDR2 SVGAGI. The junction had 5 bases not matched to a gene; V was cut back by 2 bases and J by 2 bases. This CDR3 contains 15 residues. The CDR3 DNA reads TGTGCCAGCAGTTACCCGGGACAGAGAAACACTGAAGCTTTCTTT. It is translated as CASSYPGQRNTEAFF.

The sample holds many counts of this clonotype. V gene TRBV4-1 combines with J gene TRBJ1-4; 8 nucleotides agree with TRBD1. The CDR3 is 15 residues long. The trim removed 4 bases at V and 7 bases at J, leaving 8 bases unmatched. Germline lookup yields CDR1 MGHRA and CDR2 YSYEKL. The CDR3 sequence: CASSPLGQGGEKLFF. The DNA of the CDR3 is TGCGCCAGCAGCCCCTTAGGACAGGGAGGTGAAAAACTGTTTTTT.

Ten or more counts support this clonotype. The chain carries TRBV7-2 and TRBJ1-2, with D tentatively TRBD1 (5 bases). Germline CDR1 SGHTA, CDR2 FQGNSA. Deletions cut 7 bases from V and 3 bases from J, with 18 bases between. CDR3 length equals 15 residues. The CDR3 sequence is CASTRYGGNDYGYTF. Written as DNA, the CDR3 is TGTGCCAGCACCCGATACGGGGGGAACGACTATGGCTACACCTTC.

The J gene is TRBJ2-3, the V gene TRBV19; 10 positions match TRBD1. J gave up 4 bases and V 8 bases, and 9 bases lay outside the gene matches. Per the germline V gene, CDR1 is LNHDA and CDR2 is SQIVND (reference sequence). The CDR3 sequence is 15 residues long. DNA for the CDR3: TGTGCCAGTTACCCCGGGACAGGGGATGCAGATACGCAGTATTTT. Amino acids: CASYPGTGDADTQYF.

The V gene is TRBV25-1, the J gene TRBJ1-6, with D hard to call. The V and J ends lost 1 base and 2 bases respectively, with 9 bases between them. The CDR3 covers 16 residues. Germline-derived CDR1 and CDR2 are MGHDK and SYGVNS. CDR3 nucleotide sequence: TGTGCCAGCAGTGAATCAGGAGGGCCCTATAATTCACCCCTCCACTTT. This codes for CASSESGGPYNSPLHF.

This clonotype is classed as medium-sized (0.01 to 0.1%). The J gene is TRBJ2-7, the V gene TRBV7-8; either TRBD1 or TRBD2 may supply D (5 bases each). The CDR3 runs to 14 residues. CDR1 is SGHVS, CDR2 FQNEAQ, per germline. V gave up 6 bases and J gave up 1 base, with 13 bases separating them. The CDR3 sequence: CASRTGPGSYEQYF. Here the CDR3 DNA reads TGTGCCAGCAGAACGGGGCCAGGTTCCTACGAGCAGTACTTC.